This T cell receptor (beta chain) stems from a study of T cell responses to AZD1222 COVID-19 vaccine. General study points: Mostly white British, mostly female donors; authors suggested clonal diversity may be underestimated.

V dropped 2 bases and J dropped 6 bases, with 7 bases sitting between them. Germline CDR1 MNHEY, CDR2 SVGAGI. The CDR3 has 13 amino acids. Timing groups of about 4 and about 12 weeks for second doses were pooled. The protocol was immunoSEQ multiplex PCR, while the TCRdb copy is restricted to in-frame clones and leaves out a portion. The sample lists roughly 120,000 clones, roughly 90% occurring once. Notes on this clone: Its antigen is still unknown.

Sequenced material: peripheral blood, taken 28 days after the second AZD1222 dose. The receptor's source is an adult who received the AZD1222 COVID-19 vaccine. The genes are TRBV6-5 and TRBJ1-4; D call uncertain. The chain's CDR3 is CASSYRPDEKLFF. The CDR3 DNA is TGTGCCAGCAGTTACCGCCCAGATGAAAAACTGTTTTTT.